The 9 T cell receptor beta chains listed next were all sequenced from one sample in a study of identical twins. Each CDR3 protein is one row after TCRdb ran MiXCR on the 5' RACE reads. The profile shows about 200,000 distinct CDR3 sequences, 15% to 20% of them singletons. Another study also made use of these data, one on T cells expressing NK-cell markers.

Material for sequencing was CD8+ T cells sorted from blood. The origin of the receptors is a woman between 18 and 29 years old in good health.

This clonotype has a count of ten or more. The chain combines TRBV30 with TRBJ2-1, with a tentative D call TRBD2 (5 bases). Germline CDR1 and CDR2: GTSNPN and SVGIG (reference sequence). This CDR3 spans 15 amino acids. Deletions cut 0 bases from V and 6 bases from J, with 15 bases between. CDR3 in amino acids: CAWSVDSDGGNEQFF. In DNA form, the CDR3 reads TGTGCCTGGAGTGTGGATAGCGACGGTGGCAATGAGCAGTTCTTC.

The chain combines TRBV20-1 with TRBJ1-1; 8 bases are a match to TRBD1. The CDR3 has 12 residues. The V segment lost 7 bases and the J segment 4 bases; nucleotides outside the gene matches: 5. Germline CDR1 reads DFQATT; CDR2 reads SNEGSKA (reference sequence). The CDR3 reads CSVETGATEAFF. DNA of the CDR3: TGCAGTGTCGAGACAGGGGCCACTGAAGCTTTCTTT.

This chain uses TRBV6-1 with TRBJ1-5; a weak D match, TRBD1 (5 bases). CDR1 and CDR2 from the germline V gene are MNHNS and SASEGT. This CDR3 is 11 amino acids long. The CDR3 DNA reads TGTGCAACCAGGGTTCTACAGCCCCAGCATTTT. Residues: CATRVLQPQHF.

A few counts support this clonotype. The CDR3 DNA sequence: TGTGCCATCAGTTCCGCCGGGACAGGGGGCTTCAATGAGCAGTTCTTC. Translation gives CAISSAGTGGFNEQFF. The chain employs TRBV10-3 and TRBJ2-1; 12 nucleotides match TRBD1. The V and J ends lost 5 bases and 6 bases, in that order; junction bases with no gene match: 8. The V gene's germline CDR1 is ENHRY and CDR2 SYGVKD. The CDR3 has 16 residues.

Here the CDR3 reads CASSQESGRGPYNEQFF. In DNA, the CDR3 is TGCGCCAGCAGCCAAGAATCGGGGCGGGGGCCCTACAATGAGCAGTTCTTC. This rearrangement joins TRBV4-1 to TRBJ2-1; TRBD2 is a possible D gene (7 bases). Germline V CDR1 and CDR2: MGHRA, YSYEKL. The length of the CDR3 is 17 residues. V shed 0 bases and J shed 2 bases, with 14 bases lying between them.

A few counts support this clonotype. The chain combines TRBV4-3 with TRBJ1-1, with D perhaps TRBD1 (5 bases). CDR3 length equals 12 residues. Deletions cut 4 bases from V and 10 bases from J, with 13 bases between. Germline V gene data show CDR1 as LGHNA and CDR2 as YSLEER. The CDR3 here is CASSRGTAGAFF. In nucleotides, the CDR3 is TGCGCCAGCAGCCGCGGGACGGCGGGAGCTTTCTTT.

The V and J genes are TRBV7-9 and TRBJ1-2; 7 bases are a match to TRBD1. The CDR3 has 13 amino acids. Germline values: CDR1 SEHNR, CDR2 FQNEAQ (reference sequence). V lost 5 bases to trimming and J lost 4 bases; unmatched junction nucleotides: 4. The CDR3 loop reads CASSLGTVYGYTF. CDR3 nucleotide sequence: TGTGCCAGCAGCCTGGGGACAGTCTATGGCTACACCTTC.

By share of the sample, this clonotype is medium-sized. The rearrangement joins TRBV27 to TRBJ2-3, with TRBD1 matching over 9 bases. From germline, CDR1 is MNHEY and CDR2 SMNVEV (reference sequence). This CDR3 has 15 residues. V lost 4 bases to trimming and J lost 2 bases; unmatched junction nucleotides: 4. The CDR3 spells CASSSQGALTDTQYF. CDR3 nucleotide sequence: TGTGCCAGCAGTTCACAGGGGGCCCTCACAGATACGCAGTATTTT.

This rearrangement joins TRBV6-2 or TRBV6-3 to TRBJ2-1; 7 bases fit TRBD1. V shed 7 bases and J 15 bases; nucleotides not matched to a gene: 18. The CDR3 totals 14 residues. CDR1 is MNHEY, CDR2 SVGEGT, per germline. CDR3 DNA: TGTGCCAGCACCACCCTACAGGGGTTTAAAGGGTGGTTCTTC. This sequence encodes CASTTLQGFKGWFF.